This T cell receptor (beta chain) was observed in a study of cytomegalovirus exposure and HLA in healthy donors. Remarks on this clone: Its antigen is as yet unknown.

PCR amplification relied on 60 Vbeta primers (plus 13 Jbeta primers). Repertoires were generated with immunoSEQ multiplex PCR, while TCRdb's copy carries only in-frame clones and drops some. The sample lists about 140,000 clones; around 82% were seen once. CDR3 size: 14 residues. Germline V CDR1 and CDR2: SGHNT, YYREEE (reference sequence). Germline trimming cut 7 bases from V and 8 bases from J; bases unmatched to any gene: 5. Overall study results and limits: A missense DCLRE1C variant was associated with V- and J-gene trimming of TCR beta chains in a later analysis, and an independent cohort replicated the association. Presence/absence analyses supposed approximately even sequencing depth among donors.

The clonotype comes from a female donor in good health and CMV-seronegative. The chain links TRBV5-4 to TRBJ2-1; 14 nucleotides agree with TRBD2. Input material: PBMCs. CDR3 sequence reads: CASRLAGGRDEQFF. DNA of the CDR3: TGTGCCAGCCGACTAGCGGGAGGGCGCGATGAGCAGTTCTTC.